This T cell receptor (beta chain) was captured in a study of shared clonotypes between healthy human individuals. Study background: Three plates each covered CD4 naive and memory; CD8 naive two, CD8 memory one.

Study-level findings and limits: It was the few donors that limited the genetic and exposure-history diversity represented.

Notes on this clone: Antigen unknown.

Positively selected for CCR7, the CD45RO-negative cells used as naive CD8 cells excluded terminally differentiated effector memory CD45RA+ cells. An even split of each subset's genomic DNA across several immunoSEQ plates was performed. In the source study's methods: Filtering of immunoSEQ junctional sequences could not match full-length read filtering. The repertoire was sequenced with immunoSEQ multiplex PCR; TCRdb's copy has only in-frame clones and lacks some. The V and J calls and clone size are taken from that table; D and trimming were inferred from the DNA. Of 1.5 million to 2.5 million clones in the sample, about 95% were seen once. The CDR3 spans 15 residues. V was clipped by 1 base and J by 5 bases, with 16 bases between them. Looked up from germline, CDR1 is SGDLS and CDR2 is YYNGEE.

This TCR came from a young man in good health. The chain uses TRBV9 and TRBJ2-7; D remains ambiguous. Sequencing used naive CD8+ T cells sorted from blood. CDR3 in DNA: TGTGCCAGCAGCGTACGGAGCCGGGTAGCCCACGAGCAGTACTTC. Its protein product is CASSVRSRVAHEQYF.